This T cell receptor beta chain was found in a study of cytomegalovirus exposure and HLA in healthy donors. Whole-study context: HLA-typed donors contributed around 82 million unique TCRs, which were held in an early data release.

Turning to this clone: Its antigen is currently unknown.

The PCR ran on 60 Vbeta and 13 Jbeta primers. Here immunoSEQ multiplex PCR was the method, and the copy in TCRdb shows in-frame clones only, minus some. The sample lists about 130,000 clones; 60% to 80% were seen once. Per the germline V gene, CDR1 is SGHDN and CDR2 is FVKESK. Trimming left V 4 bases short and J 7 bases short, with 16 bases between. The CDR3 extends over 14 amino acids. Findings and caveats of the study: Some V segments (TRBV6-2 and TRBV6-3 among them) were excluded as indistinguishable. A few CMV-associated chains were confirmed in vitro to be specific for CMV antigens.

The clonotype originates from a woman aged 55-69 years in good health and CMV-seronegative. The J gene is TRBJ1-1, the V gene TRBV14; weak D call: TRBD1 (6 bases). Material for sequencing was PBMCs. The CDR3 DNA reads as TGTGCCAGCAGCCTCGGGAGAGGGGGGGTTGAAGCTTTCTTT. Residues: CASSLGRGGVEAFF.